The clone carrying this T cell receptor (beta chain) has only one observation. These data originate in a study of OX40 agonist ivuxolimab in advanced cancers. V was pared by 5 bases and J by 3 bases, with 14 bases between. Germline CDR1 reads SEHNR; CDR2 reads FQNEAQ (reference sequence). CDR3 length equals 14 residues. TCRdb keeps only in-frame clones here, not all; method: immunoSEQ multiplex PCR. Among about 59,000 clones listed, roughly 84% were seen once. This TCR was sampled from an adult with an advanced solid tumor such as melanoma, head and neck, liver or kidney cancer. The chain carries TRBV7-9 and TRBJ2-7, with D possibly being TRBD1 or TRBD2 (5 bases each). The sample here was CD4+ or CD8+ T cells sorted from blood, taken in a trial of the OX40 agonist ivuxolimab. Written as DNA, the CDR3 is TGTGCCAGCAGCCCTGGGACGGCGATCTACGAGCAGTACTTC. Translated: CASSPGTAIYEQYF.